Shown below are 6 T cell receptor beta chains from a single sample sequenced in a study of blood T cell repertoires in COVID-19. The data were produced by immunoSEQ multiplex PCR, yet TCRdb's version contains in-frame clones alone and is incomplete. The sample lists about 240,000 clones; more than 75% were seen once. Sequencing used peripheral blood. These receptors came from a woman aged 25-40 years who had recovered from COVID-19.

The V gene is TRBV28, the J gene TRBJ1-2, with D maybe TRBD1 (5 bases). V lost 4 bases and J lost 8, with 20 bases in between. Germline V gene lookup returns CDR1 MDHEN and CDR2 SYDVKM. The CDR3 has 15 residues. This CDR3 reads CASSSFQGTSGGYTF. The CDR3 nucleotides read TGTGCCAGCAGTTCCTTCCAGGGTACTAGCGGGGGCTACACCTTC.

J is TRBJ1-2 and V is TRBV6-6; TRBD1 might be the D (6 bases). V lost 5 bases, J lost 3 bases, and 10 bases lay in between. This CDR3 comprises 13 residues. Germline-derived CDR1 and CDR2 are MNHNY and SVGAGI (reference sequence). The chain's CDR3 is CASSRSGDYGYTF. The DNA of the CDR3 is TGTGCCAGCAGTCGATCAGGGGACTATGGCTACACCTTC.

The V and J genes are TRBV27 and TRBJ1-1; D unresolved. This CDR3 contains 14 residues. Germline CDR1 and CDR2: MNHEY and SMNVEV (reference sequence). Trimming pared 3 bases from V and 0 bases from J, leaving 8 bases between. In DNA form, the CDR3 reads TGTGCCAGCAGTTTGAGCCTTCTGAACACTGAAGCTTTCTTT. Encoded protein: CASSLSLLNTEAFF.

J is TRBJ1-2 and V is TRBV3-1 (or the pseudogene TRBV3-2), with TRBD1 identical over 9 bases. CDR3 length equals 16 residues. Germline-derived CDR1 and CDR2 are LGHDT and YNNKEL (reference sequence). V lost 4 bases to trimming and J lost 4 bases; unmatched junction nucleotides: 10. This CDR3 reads CASSPRGTGRGYGYTF. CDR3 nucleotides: TGTGCCAGCAGCCCGCGGGGGACAGGGAGAGGCTATGGCTACACCTTC.

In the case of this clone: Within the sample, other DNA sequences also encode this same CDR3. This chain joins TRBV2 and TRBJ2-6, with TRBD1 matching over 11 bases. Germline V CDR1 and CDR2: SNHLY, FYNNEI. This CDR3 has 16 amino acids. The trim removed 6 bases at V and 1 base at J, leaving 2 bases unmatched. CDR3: CASSGQGASGANVLTF. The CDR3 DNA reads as TGTGCCAGCAGCGGACAGGGGGCTTCTGGGGCCAACGTCCTGACTTTC.

CDR3 amino acids: CSARVENTIYF. CDR3 coding DNA: TGCAGTGCTAGAGTTGAGAACACCATATATTTT. The chain carries TRBV20-1 and TRBJ1-3; no clear D gene. CDR1 is DFQATT and CDR2 is SNEGSKA in the germline V gene (reference sequence). This CDR3 spans 11 amino acids. V gave up 1 base and J gave up 7 bases, with 5 bases separating them.